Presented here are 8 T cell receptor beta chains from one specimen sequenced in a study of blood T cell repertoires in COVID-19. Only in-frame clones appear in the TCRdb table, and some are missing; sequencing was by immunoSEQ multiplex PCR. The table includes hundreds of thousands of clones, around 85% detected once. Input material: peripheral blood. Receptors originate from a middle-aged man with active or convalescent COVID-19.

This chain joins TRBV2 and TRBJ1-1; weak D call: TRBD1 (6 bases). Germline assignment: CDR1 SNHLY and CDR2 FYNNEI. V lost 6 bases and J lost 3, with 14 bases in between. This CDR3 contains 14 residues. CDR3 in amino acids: CASSYRATDTEAFF. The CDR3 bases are TGTGCCAGCAGCTACAGGGCGACGGACACTGAAGCTTTCTTT.

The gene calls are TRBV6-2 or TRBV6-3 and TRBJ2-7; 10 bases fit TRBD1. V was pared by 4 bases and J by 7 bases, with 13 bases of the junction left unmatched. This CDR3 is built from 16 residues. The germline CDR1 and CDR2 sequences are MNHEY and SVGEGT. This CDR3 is CASSSIPGQGWGEQYF. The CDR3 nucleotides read TGTGCCAGCAGTTCGATCCCGGGACAGGGGTGGGGAGAGCAGTACTTC.

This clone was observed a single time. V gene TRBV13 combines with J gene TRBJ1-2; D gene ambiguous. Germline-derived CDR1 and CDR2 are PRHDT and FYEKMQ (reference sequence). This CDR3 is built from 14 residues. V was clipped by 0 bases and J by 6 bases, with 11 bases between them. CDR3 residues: CASSLGPRENGYTF. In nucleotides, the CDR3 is TGTGCCAGCAGCTTAGGCCCGAGGGAGAATGGCTACACCTTC.

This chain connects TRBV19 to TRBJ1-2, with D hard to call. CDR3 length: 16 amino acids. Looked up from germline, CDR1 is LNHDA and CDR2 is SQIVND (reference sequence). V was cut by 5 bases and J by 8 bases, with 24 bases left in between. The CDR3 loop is CASSPNSDAGVGGYTF. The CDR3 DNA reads TGTGCCAGTAGTCCCAACTCTGACGCCGGGGTGGGAGGCTACACCTTC.

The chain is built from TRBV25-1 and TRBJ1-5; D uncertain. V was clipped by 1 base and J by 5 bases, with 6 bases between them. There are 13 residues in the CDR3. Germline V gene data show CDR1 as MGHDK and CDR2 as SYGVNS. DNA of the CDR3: TGTGCCAGCAGTGAATCCCGGGATCAGCCCCAGCATTTT. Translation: CASSESRDQPQHF.

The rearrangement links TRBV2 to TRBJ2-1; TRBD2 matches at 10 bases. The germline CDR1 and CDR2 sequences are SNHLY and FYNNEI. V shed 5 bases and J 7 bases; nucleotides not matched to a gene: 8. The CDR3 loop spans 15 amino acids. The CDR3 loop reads CASSSGRGNGNEQFF. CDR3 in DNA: TGTGCCAGCAGTAGCGGGAGGGGTAATGGTAATGAGCAGTTCTTC.

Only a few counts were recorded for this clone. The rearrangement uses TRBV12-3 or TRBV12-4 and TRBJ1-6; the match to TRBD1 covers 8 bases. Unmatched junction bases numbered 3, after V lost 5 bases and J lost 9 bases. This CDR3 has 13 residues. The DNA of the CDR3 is TGTGCCAGCAGTCCAGGGGGCCCTTCACCCCTCCACTTT. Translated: CASSPGGPSPLHF.

The CDR3, as DNA: TGTGCCAGCAGTGTACTTGTCTACTCTGGGGCCAACGTCCTGACTTTC. It codes for CASSVLVYSGANVLTF. V is TRBV6-1 and J is TRBJ2-6; no clear D. Deletions cut 4 bases from V and 0 bases from J, with 10 bases between. This CDR3 is 16 amino acids long. CDR1 and CDR2 (germline): MNHNS, SASEGT.